This T cell receptor (beta chain) was sequenced for a study of blood T cells in healthy people across ages. In germline, CDR1 is MNHEY, CDR2 SMNVEV (reference sequence). V lost 3 bases to trimming and J lost 4 bases, with 19 bases between them. There are 16 residues in the CDR3. The sample providers were healthy Caucasian people from Russia, aged about 6 to 95. This clonotype was found once. Its target is not known. Together with a sample-barcoded 5' primer, a J-beta primer mix was included in a second PCR lasting roughly 6 to 12 cycles. Every sample produced at least 2.5 million CDR3-containing paired-end reads. In TCRdb, the 5' RACE reads were re-called with MiXCR into one record per CDR3 protein. The sample contains approximately 730,000 distinct CDR3 sequences, 40% to 45% of which appear only once. General study findings and limits: Roughly linear declines in TCR beta diversity per million T cells occurred with age.

This chain links TRBV27 with TRBJ2-7; a weak D match, TRBD1 (7 bases). Input material: blood. The receptor was isolated from a woman aged 60 to 75 in good health. The CDR3 loop reads CASSFHWRRGLYEQYF. CDR3 in DNA: TGTGCCAGCAGTTTTCACTGGCGGAGGGGGCTGTACGAGCAGTACTTC.